These 6 T cell receptor beta chains were all obtained from the same sample, sequenced in a study of blood T cell repertoires in COVID-19. Repertoires were generated with immunoSEQ multiplex PCR, while TCRdb's copy carries only in-frame clones and drops some. The sample records about 260,000 clones, roughly four fifths being singletons. Sequencing input: peripheral blood. These receptors all stem from a woman older than 75 with acute or convalescent COVID-19.

The chain is built from TRBV6-2 or TRBV6-3 and TRBJ2-5, with TRBD1 matching 11 bases. CDR3 length: 16 amino acids. V shed 5 bases, J shed 4 bases, and the junction held 9 bases outside the gene matches. Germline lookup yields CDR1 MNHEY and CDR2 SVGEGT. The CDR3 DNA sequence: TGTGCCAGCAGTCGAAAGGGACAGGGGGTTCGAGAGACCCAGTACTTC. It is translated as CASSRKGQGVRETQYF.

The V and J genes are TRBV25-1 and TRBJ2-7; no clear D gene. V was clipped by 6 bases and J by 6 bases, with 9 bases between them. The CDR3 consists of 11 residues. Germline CDR1 and CDR2: MGHDK and SYGVNS. The CDR3 DNA reads TGTGCCAGCAGAACAACCCTCGAGCAGTACTTC. Translation: CASRTTLEQYF.

The chain couples TRBV15 to TRBJ1-2; possibly TRBD1 for D (6 bases). Germline CDR1 LNHNV, CDR2 YYDKDF (reference sequence). The CDR3 consists of 17 residues. The ends were cut back, 0 bases at V and 3 bases at J, with 17 bases in the middle. The CDR3 region is CATSRDRAGAQDYGYTF. The DNA for the CDR3 is TGTGCCACCAGCAGAGATAGGGCAGGGGCTCAAGACTATGGCTACACCTTC. The full variable domain, completed using reference TRBV15 and TRBJ1-2, is DAMVIQNPRYQVTQFGKPVTLSCSQTLNHNVMYWYQQKSSQAPKLLFHYYDKDFNNEADTPDNFQSRRPNTSFCFLDIRSPGLGDTAMYLCATSRDRAGAQDYGYTFGSGTRLTVV.

The V gene is TRBV7-3, the J gene TRBJ2-1; possibly TRBD2 for D (5 bases). The CDR3 runs to 12 residues. V was cut by 2 bases and J by 9 bases, with 8 bases left in between. The germline V gene encodes CDR1 SGHTA and CDR2 FQGTGA. The CDR3 nucleotides are TGTGCCAGCAGCTTAGTAGGGAGTGAGCAGTTCTTC. This codes for CASSLVGSEQFF.

The rearrangement links TRBV7-2 to TRBJ2-1; TRBD1 matches 8 bases. CDR3 size: 15 residues. In germline, CDR1 is SGHTA, CDR2 FQGNSA. The junction had 9 bases not matched to a gene; V was cut back by 5 bases and J by 6 bases. The CDR3 loop reads CASSPRTGTGNEQFF. CDR3 DNA: TGTGCCAGCAGCCCACGGACAGGGACGGGCAATGAGCAGTTCTTC.

This clone was detected only a few times. The chain carries TRBV3-1 (or the pseudogene TRBV3-2) and TRBJ1-3; the D gene is possibly TRBD1 (5 bases). Trimming removed 2 bases from V and 2 bases from J, with 13 bases in between. This CDR3 has 16 amino acids. CDR1 is LGHDT and CDR2 is YNNKEL in the germline V gene (reference sequence). The CDR3 nucleotides are TGTGCCAGCAGCCAATCGGGACTAGCCCCTGGAAACACCATATATTTT. It is translated as CASSQSGLAPGNTIYF.